These T cell receptor beta chains were read from a single sample in a study of T cell clones after liver transplantation. TCRdb keeps only in-frame clones here, not all; method: immunoSEQ multiplex PCR. The table has 65,000 to 70,000 clones, more than 85% seen once. Sequences were derived from CD4+ T cells from blood, sampled around 27 months after liver transplant. All receptors come from a human patient who received a liver transplant. Some T cells may possibly be graft donor cells. Each CDR3 is given with its conserved first and last residue. The D gene is left open where the match is weak. A clone size is listed for some rows: how often the clone was seen (once, few, many), or a class if it is expanded.

>TRBV7-3|.|.|TRBJ2-5
CASSLGQGVRETQYF
TGTGCCAGCAGCTTGGGGCAGGGAGTGCGAGAGACCCAGTACTTC
>TRBV5-1|.|TRBD2|TRBJ2-3
CASSTILSGTDDTQYF
TGCGCCAGCAGCACTATCCTCAGCGGGACGGACGATACGCAGTATTTT
>TRBV28|.|.|TRBJ2-4
CASSLWARGANLAKNIQYF
TGTGCCAGCAGTTTATGGGCCAGGGGGGCTAACCTAGCCAAAAACATTCAGTACTTC
>TRBV27|once|.|TRBJ2-3
CASRVKPSPTTDTQYF
TGTGCCAGCAGGGTCAAACCATCACCAACCACAGATACGCAGTATTTT
>TRBV2|.|TRBD1|TRBJ1-2
CASKRDSNYGYTF
TGTGCCAGCAAGCGGGACAGTAACTATGGCTACACCTTC
>TRBV5-1|.|.|TRBJ2-5
CASSSQETQYF
TGCGCCAGCAGCTCCCAAGAGACCCAGTACTTC
>TRBV9|once|.|TRBJ1-3
CASSVSALAGNTIYF
TGTGCCAGCAGCGTCAGTGCACTGGCTGGAAACACCATATATTTT
>TRBV19|.|TRBD2|TRBJ2-7
CASKQGTSGTRAYEQYF
TGTGCCAGTAAACAGGGAACTAGCGGGACGAGGGCCTACGAGCAGTACTTC
>TRBV6-6|.|TRBD1|TRBJ1-3
CASGQTGFGNTIYF
TGTGCCAGCGGACAGACAGGGTTTGGAAACACCATATATTTT
>TRBV12-5|once|TRBD2|TRBJ2-7
CASGRLAGYEQYF
TGTGCTAGTGGTCGACTAGCAGGTTACGAGCAGTACTTC
>TRBV12-5|.|TRBD1|TRBJ2-7
CASGFGDRAYEQYF
TGTGCTAGTGGTTTTGGGGACAGAGCCTACGAGCAGTACTTC
>TRBV5-5|.|.|TRBJ1-1
CASSGGTFTEAFF
TGTGCCAGCAGCGGCGGGACTTTCACTGAAGCTTTCTTT
>TRBV7-2|.|TRBD1|TRBJ1-2
CASSLGQGAYGYTF
TGTGCCAGCAGCTTGGGACAGGGGGCGTATGGCTACACCTTC
>TRBV14|.|TRBD1|TRBJ1-2
CASSRGTGAGYGYTF
TGTGCCAGCAGCCGAGGGACAGGGGCGGGCTATGGCTACACCTTC
>TRBV27|.|.|TRBJ2-7
CASRSTSGSYF
TGTGCCAGCAGATCGACATCCGGGTCCTATTTC
>TRBV19|.|.|TRBJ2-5
CASSAGWVGETQYF
TGTGCCAGTAGTGCCGGATGGGTTGGGGAGACCCAGTACTTC
>TRBV11-2|.|TRBD1|TRBJ2-7
CASSPRGTGGKNEQYF
TGTGCCAGCAGCCCGCGGGGGACAGGGGGCAAGAACGAGCAGTACTTC
>TRBV11-1|.|.|TRBJ2-7
CASSLMSEPSYEQYF
TGTGCCAGCAGCCTCATGAGTGAGCCCTCCTACGAGCAGTACTTC
>TRBV5-1|.|TRBD1|TRBJ2-5
CASSPGTGTEETQYF
TGCGCCAGCAGCCCAGGGACAGGTACGGAAGAGACCCAGTACTTC
>TRBV29-1|few|.|TRBJ2-1
CSVEYGRPQFF
TGCAGCGTTGAATACGGGAGACCACAGTTCTTC
>TRBV5-1|.|.|TRBJ2-1
CASSLVGVSSYNEQFF
TGCGCCAGCAGCTTGGTAGGGGTTAGTTCCTACAATGAGCAGTTCTTC
>TRBV19|.|TRBD2|TRBJ2-7
CASTTKGTSGTYEQYF
TGTGCCAGTACCACTAAGGGGACTAGCGGGACCTACGAGCAGTACTTC
>TRBV11-2|.|.|TRBJ2-3
CASSSTRDTQYF
TGTGCCAGCAGCTCGACTAGGGATACGCAGTATTTT
>TRBV2|few|TRBD2|TRBJ2-5
CASQGGTSGPQETQYF
TGTGCCAGTCAAGGGGGGACTAGCGGTCCGCAGGAGACCCAGTACTTC
>TRBV6-1|.|TRBD1|TRBJ1-5
CASTGQGVGQPQHF
TGTGCCAGCACGGGACAGGGTGTCGGCCAGCCCCAGCATTTT
>TRBV18|.|.|TRBJ2-7
CASSPKDEQYF
TGTGCCAGCTCACCAAAGGACGAGCAGTACTTC
>TRBV7-8|.|.|TRBJ2-3
CASSFGGSTDTQYF
TGTGCCAGCAGCTTTGGTGGAAGCACAGATACGCAGTATTTT
>TRBV7-9|.|.|TRBJ2-2
CASTIGDSGDLFF
TGTGCCAGCACCATCGGGGACAGCGGGGATCTGTTTTTT
>TRBV9|.|TRBD1|TRBJ1-3
CASSVGTGGPSGNTIYF
TGTGCCAGCAGCGTAGGTACAGGGGGTCCCTCTGGAAACACCATATATTTT
>TRBV5-6|.|TRBD1|TRBJ1-1
CASSSDRGLRYTEAFF
TGTGCCAGCAGCAGCGACAGGGGGCTGCGGTACACTGAAGCTTTCTTT
>TRBV28|.|.|TRBJ1-4
CASSLPTGESEKLFF
TGTGCCAGCAGTTTACCTACAGGAGAGTCGGAAAAACTGTTTTTT
>TRBV30|.|.|TRBJ2-5
CACILAAGETQYF
TGTGCCTGTATACTCGCCGCGGGGGAGACCCAGTACTTC
>TRBV5-1|.|TRBD2|TRBJ2-5
CASSLDLTSGSKETQYF
TGCGCCAGCAGCCTGGATCTGACTAGCGGGAGTAAAGAGACCCAGTACTTC
>TRBV5-4|.|TRBD1|TRBJ2-5
CASSLLGTASRETQYF
TGTGCCAGCAGCTTGCTGGGGACAGCCTCCAGGGAGACCCAGTACTTC
>TRBV7-2|.|TRBD2|TRBJ2-1
CASSSLAGGLNEQFF
TGTGCCAGCAGTTCGCTAGCGGGAGGGCTAAATGAGCAGTTCTTC
>TRBV29-1|.|.|TRBJ2-2
CSVAPLGGANTGELFF
TGCAGCGTGGCCCCGTTGGGGGGCGCGAACACCGGGGAGCTGTTTTTT
>TRBV5-6|.|TRBD2|TRBJ2-7
CASSRIAGGPSYEQYF
TGTGCCAGCAGCAGGATAGCGGGAGGGCCGAGCTACGAGCAGTACTTC
>TRBV4-1|.|.|TRBJ2-7
CASSQSRGQYF
TGCGCCAGCAGCCAAAGCAGGGGCCAGTACTTC
>TRBV7-8|.|.|TRBJ2-1
CASSLALGDGQFF
TGTGCCAGCAGCTTAGCGCTCGGGGATGGGCAGTTCTTC
>TRBV28|once|.|TRBJ2-7
CASSSGAGDTTYEQYF
TGTGCCAGCAGTTCGGGGGCGGGGGACACCACCTACGAGCAGTACTTC
>TRBV7-3|.|.|TRBJ1-1
CASSLIKLTEAFF
TGTGCCAGCAGCCTAATCAAACTCACTGAAGCTTTCTTT
>TRBV5-5|.|TRBD1|TRBJ2-5
CASSPTGWYETQYF
TGTGCCAGCAGCCCGACAGGGTGGTACGAGACCCAGTACTTC
>TRBV5-1|once|.|TRBJ1-1
CASSSTGRDTEAFF
TGCGCCAGCAGCTCGACAGGAAGGGACACTGAAGCTTTCTTT
>TRBV19|.|.|TRBJ1-1
CASTPWSLTEAFF
TGTGCCAGTACCCCCTGGTCGCTCACTGAAGCTTTCTTT
>TRBV28|.|.|TRBJ2-5
CASMGRETQYF
TGTGCCAGCATGGGACGAGAGACCCAGTACTTC
>TRBV28|.|TRBD1|TRBJ1-5
CASSLLSDRGFGQPQHF
TGTGCCAGCAGTTTATTATCGGACAGGGGTTTCGGGCAGCCCCAGCATTTT
>TRBV5-4|.|TRBD1|TRBJ1-3
CASSLGWGQGAFGNTIYF
TGTGCCAGCAGCCTGGGGTGGGGACAGGGGGCTTTTGGAAACACCATATATTTT
>TRBV7-2|once|.|TRBJ2-3
CASSLSGTDTQYF
TGTGCCAGCAGCTTATCCGGGACAGATACGCAGTATTTT
>TRBV5-6|.|.|TRBJ2-3
CASSLSGVELDTQYF
TGTGCCAGCAGCTTGTCAGGGGTCGAGTTGGATACGCAGTATTTT
>TRBV11-3|.|.|TRBJ2-3
CASSLDQGVDTQYF
TGTGCCAGCAGCTTAGATCAGGGTGTAGATACGCAGTATTTT
>TRBV5-1|.|.|TRBJ2-7
CASSSAYEQYF
TGCGCCAGCAGCTCGGCCTACGAGCAGTACTTC
>TRBV29-1|few|TRBD1|TRBJ2-1
CSARSGQVSYNEQFF
TGCAGCGCCCGTTCAGGACAGGTATCCTACAATGAGCAGTTCTTC
>TRBV7-9|.|TRBD2|TRBJ2-1
CASSSHGTSGSYNEQFF
TGTGCCAGCAGCTCCCACGGTACTAGCGGATCCTACAATGAGCAGTTCTTC
>TRBV9|.|.|TRBJ2-7
CASSVNPSYEQYF
TGTGCCAGCAGCGTAAATCCATCCTACGAGCAGTACTTC
>TRBV5-1|.|TRBD2|TRBJ2-6
CASSLAVAGVSGANVLTF
TGCGCCAGCAGCTTGGCGGTAGCGGGAGTATCTGGGGCCAACGTCCTGACTTTC
>TRBV15|.|.|TRBJ2-7
CATSRGQGHEQYF
TGTGCCACCAGCAGAGGTCAGGGCCACGAGCAGTACTTC
>TRBV5-4|few|.|TRBJ1-2
CASSFQENYGYTF
TGTGCCAGCAGCTTCCAGGAGAACTATGGCTACACCTTC
>TRBV6-6|.|.|TRBJ2-1
CASSYGIGNSYNEQFF
TGTGCCAGCAGTTACGGGATAGGGAACTCCTACAATGAGCAGTTCTTC
>TRBV19|once|.|TRBJ1-4
CASSNHPLDSLNEKLFF
TGTGCCAGTAGTAACCACCCTTTGGACAGCTTGAATGAAAAACTGTTTTTT
>TRBV5-6|once|TRBD2|TRBJ2-1
CASSSLTSGSAYNEQFF
TGTGCCAGCAGCTCTCTGACTAGCGGGAGCGCCTACAATGAGCAGTTCTTC